These T cell receptor beta chains were read from a single sample in a study of T cell responses to AZD1222 COVID-19 vaccine. The protocol was immunoSEQ multiplex PCR, while the TCRdb copy is restricted to in-frame clones and leaves out a portion. The repertoire has 120,000 to 150,000 clones, around 83% of them found once; the top ten carry 5% to 6%. Sequenced material: peripheral blood, taken 28 days after the second AZD1222 dose. The receptors shown here come from an adult who received the AZD1222 COVID-19 vaccine. The CDR3 runs from the conserved cysteine through the conserved F or W. D genes are given only for firm matches. A row's size may be missing; if present it is once, few, many or a size class.

>TRBV14|TRBJ2-1|once|-
TGTGCCAGCAATCAGGGGGGTCCCATCACAACCTCCTACAATGAGCAGTTCTTC
CASNQGGPITTSYNEQFF
>TRBV3-1/TRBV3-2|TRBJ1-1|-|-
TGTGCCAGCAGCCAAGTCGCGGGGAACACTGAAGCTTTCTTT
CASSQVAGNTEAFF
>TRBV7-9|TRBJ1-1|-|-
TGTGCCAGCAGCCCCCACCCTGAAGCTTTCTTT
CASSPHPEAFF
>TRBV13|TRBJ2-4|-|TRBD1
TGTGCCAGCAGCTTAAGGACAGGGGAATTGGACATTCAGTACTTC
CASSLRTGELDIQYF
>TRBV19|TRBJ1-2|-|TRBD1
TGTGCCACCGAACGAGGGGGCAACTATGGCTACACCTTC
CATERGGNYGYTF
>TRBV5-1|TRBJ1-1|-|-
TGCGCCAGCAGCTTGGAACCGGGGGTCGGCACTGAAGCTTTCTTT
CASSLEPGVGTEAFF
>TRBV10-3|TRBJ2-1|few|TRBD2
TGTGCCAGTACCGGGGGGTCAATCAATGAGCAGTTCTTC
CASTGGSINEQFF
>TRBV4-1|TRBJ2-3|-|-
TGCGCCAGCAGCCCCATAGTGGGGGCGGAGGGGGTTGCGCAGTATTTT
CASSPIVGAEGVAQYF
>TRBV10-3|TRBJ2-2|-|-
TGTGCCATCAGTGTCGACAGAGGAGCAAACACCGGGGAGCTGTTTTTT
CAISVDRGANTGELFF
>TRBV27|TRBJ1-2|once|-
TGTGCCAGCAGTTTTTCGGGGGGCGACCTCCTAAACTATGGCTACACCTTC
CASSFSGGDLLNYGYTF
>TRBV18|TRBJ2-3|-|-
TGTGCCAGCTCACTCTCCAATCGGGGGTATACAGATACGCAGTATTTT
CASSLSNRGYTDTQYF
>TRBV6-5|TRBJ1-1|-|TRBD1
TGTGCCAGCCTAGGACAGGGAGGGAGTGAAGCTTTCTTT
CASLGQGGSEAFF
>TRBV28|TRBJ2-2|-|-
TGTGCCAGCCTATCGAACACCGGGGAGCTGTTTTTT
CASLSNTGELFF
>TRBV7-2|TRBJ1-2|-|TRBD1
TGTGCCAGCAGCTCGCAGGGGGATCTTGGCTACACCTTC
CASSSQGDLGYTF
>TRBV11-2|TRBJ1-1|-|-
TGTGCCAGCAGCTTCCCGGACAACACTGAAGCTTTCTTT
CASSFPDNTEAFF
>TRBV28|TRBJ1-2|-|-
TGTGCCAGCAGTTCGTCCGGGAGGTTTAAACCTAACTATGGCTACACCTTC
CASSSSGRFKPNYGYTF
>TRBV6-1|TRBJ2-5|once|TRBD2
TGTGCCAGCAGTGAAGAGGTTAGCGGGGGGACTAAAGAGACCCAGTACTTC
CASSEEVSGGTKETQYF
>TRBV5-1|TRBJ1-2|-|-
TGCGCCAGCAGCTTCGGGGCGAGCTATGGCTACACCTTC
CASSFGASYGYTF
>TRBV27|TRBJ1-2|-|-
TGTGCCAGCAGTTTATCCACAGTGGCGGGGGGCTACACCTTC
CASSLSTVAGGYTF
>TRBV30|TRBJ2-1|-|TRBD2
TGTGCCCTAGCGGGGGGGTACAATGAGCAGTTCTTC
CALAGGYNEQFF
>TRBV2|TRBJ1-5|-|TRBD1
TGTGCCAGCATCCGAGACAGGGCCGCAAATGAGCCCCAGCATTTT
CASIRDRAANEPQHF
>TRBV7-2|TRBJ1-2|-|TRBD1
TGTGCCAGCAGCTCGGGACAGGTCTATGGCTACACCTTC
CASSSGQVYGYTF
>TRBV29-1|TRBJ2-3|-|-
TGCAGCGGGATTAGGGGGGGTGTAGATACGCAGTATTTT
CSGIRGGVDTQYF
>TRBV4-1|TRBJ1-1|-|TRBD1
TGCGCCAGCAACAAGGGACAGGGGGCTGGGAACACTGAAGCTTTCTTT
CASNKGQGAGNTEAFF
>TRBV5-4|TRBJ1-2|-|-
TGTGCCAGCAGCTTGGGATTAGGGGGCTATGGCTACACCTTC
CASSLGLGGYGYTF
>TRBV11-2|TRBJ2-7|-|-
TGTGCCAGCAGCTTTGGTACTCGGGCCCTGGCGGACGAGCAGTACTTC
CASSFGTRALADEQYF
>TRBV19|TRBJ2-3|-|TRBD1
TGTGCCAGTAGTAACCAGGGGGTGAATACGCAGTATTTT
CASSNQGVNTQYF
>TRBV10-1|TRBJ2-2|once|-
TGCGCCAGCAGTGAAACGGGTGGCAGCGGGGAGCTGTTTTTT
CASSETGGSGELFF
>TRBV2|TRBJ2-2|-|-
TGTGCCAGCAAAAGGGAGTGGCAGAACACCGGGGAGCTGTTTTTT
CASKREWQNTGELFF
>TRBV12-3/TRBV12-4|TRBJ1-2|-|-
TGTGCCAGCAGTCCGGACAGCAACTATGGCTACACCTTC
CASSPDSNYGYTF
>TRBV6-5|TRBJ1-1|-|-
TGTGCCAGCAGTTCCGACTGGAACACTGAAGCTTTCTTT
CASSSDWNTEAFF
>TRBV2|TRBJ1-1|-|TRBD1
TGTGCCAGCCCACCTGAACCGACAGGGACCAACACTGAAGCTTTCTTT
CASPPEPTGTNTEAFF
>TRBV28|TRBJ1-1|-|-
TGTGCCAGCAGTTTGGGGGGGGCAGCGAACACTGAAGCTTTCTTT
CASSLGGAANTEAFF
>TRBV18|TRBJ1-4|-|-
TGTGCCAGCTCACCATTGGGTAATGAAAAACTGTTTTTT
CASSPLGNEKLFF
>TRBV7-9|TRBJ2-7|-|TRBD1
TGTGCCAGCAGCAGGTACTGGACAGGGACTTCCTACGAGCAGTACTTC
CASSRYWTGTSYEQYF
>TRBV6-1|TRBJ1-2|-|TRBD1
TGTGCCAGCAGTGAAGGGACAGGGAGGTATGGCTACACCTTC
CASSEGTGRYGYTF
>TRBV29-1|TRBJ1-1|few|-
TGCAGCGTTGAAGTCAGCCCGAACACTGAAGCTTTCTTT
CSVEVSPNTEAFF
>TRBV12-5|TRBJ2-1|many|TRBD2
TGTGCTAGTGGTTTAGCGGGGGTTGCTGAGCAGTTCTTC
CASGLAGVAEQFF
>TRBV27|TRBJ1-6|-|-
TGTGCCAGCAGTTTATCGAGCTCCTATAATTCACCCCTCCACTTT
CASSLSSSYNSPLHF
>TRBV3-1/TRBV3-2|TRBJ2-5|once|TRBD2
TGTGCCAGCAGCCACCTAGCGGTTCAAGAGACCCAGTACTTC
CASSHLAVQETQYF
>TRBV5-1|TRBJ2-1|-|-
TGCGCCAGCAGCTTGACAGACGGTGGGTATGAGCAGTTCTTC
CASSLTDGGYEQFF
>TRBV6-6|TRBJ1-4|once|-
TGTGCCAGCAGGCCCGGGCCACCAAGGGAAAAACTGTTTTTT
CASRPGPPREKLFF
>TRBV5-4|TRBJ1-2|-|TRBD1
TGTGCCAGCAGCCAGGACAGGGCGAGGGGCTACACCTTC
CASSQDRARGYTF
>TRBV30|TRBJ2-7|-|-
TGTGCCTGGAGTGGGCTGAGGGGGGTCGAGCAGTACTTC
CAWSGLRGVEQYF
>TRBV24-1|TRBJ1-1|-|-
TGTGCCACCAGTGATTTAGGAGGCAGGTCGGGGAACACTGAAGCTTTCTTT
CATSDLGGRSGNTEAFF
>TRBV28|TRBJ1-4|-|TRBD1
TGTGCCAGCAGTTTAACGGGACAGGCAACTAATGAAAAACTGTTTTTT
CASSLTGQATNEKLFF
>TRBV7-9|TRBJ2-1|-|-
TGTGCCAGCAGCTTAGTTCAAGGCGGCTCCTACAATGAGCAGTTCTTC
CASSLVQGGSYNEQFF
>TRBV4-1|TRBJ2-1|once|-
TGCGCCAGCAGCCAAAGGCAATTTAGCTCCTACAATGAGCAGTTCTTC
CASSQRQFSSYNEQFF
>TRBV11-3|TRBJ2-2|-|-
TGTGCCAGCAGCCCACAAGGGGCCGCCGGGGAGCTGTTTTTT
CASSPQGAAGELFF
>TRBV5-1|TRBJ2-3|-|TRBD2
TGCGCCAGCAGCTTGGCCTGGGTGGCGGGGGGCGGAGATACGCAGTATTTT
CASSLAWVAGGGDTQYF
>TRBV4-1|TRBJ1-2|-|-
TGCGCCAGCAGCCAGGATGGGACGGGGAACTCCGGCTACACCTTC
CASSQDGTGNSGYTF
>TRBV11-2|TRBJ2-7|-|TRBD1
TGTGCCAGCAGCTTAAAACCCGGACAGGGTGTTCTTTCCTACGAGCAGTACTTC
CASSLKPGQGVLSYEQYF
>TRBV24-1|TRBJ1-2|-|-
TGTGCCACCAGCCAGGGTACTGATGGCTACACCTTC
CATSQGTDGYTF
>TRBV30|TRBJ1-2|-|-
TGTGCCTGCCCCCCGGGGCAGGTCTCTGGCTACACCTTC
CACPPGQVSGYTF
>TRBV6-5|TRBJ1-4|-|-
TGTGCCAGCAGTACAGGGTTTAGAGAAAAACTGTTTTTT
CASSTGFREKLFF
>TRBV27|TRBJ1-4|-|-
TGTGCCAGCAGTCTACTAGGGCCCGATTGGGATGAAAAACTGTTTTTT
CASSLLGPDWDEKLFF
>TRBV2|TRBJ1-4|-|-
TGTGCCAGCGGGGGGGGGACTTTTGCAACTAATGAAAAACTGTTTTTT
CASGGGTFATNEKLFF